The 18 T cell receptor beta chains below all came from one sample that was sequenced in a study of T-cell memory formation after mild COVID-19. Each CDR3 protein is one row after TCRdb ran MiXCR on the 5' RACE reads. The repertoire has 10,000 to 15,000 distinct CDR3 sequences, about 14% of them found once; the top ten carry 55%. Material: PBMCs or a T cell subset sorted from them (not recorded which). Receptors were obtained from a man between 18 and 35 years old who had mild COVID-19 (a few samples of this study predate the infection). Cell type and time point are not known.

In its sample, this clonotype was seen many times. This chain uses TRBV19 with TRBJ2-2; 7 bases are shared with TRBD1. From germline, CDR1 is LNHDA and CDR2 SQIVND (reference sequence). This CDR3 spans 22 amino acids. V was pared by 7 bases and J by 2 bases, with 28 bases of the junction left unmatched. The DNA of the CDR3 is TGTGCCAGTAATACTTCCCCCCACTTTTTGATTCTAGGGACAGAAAACACCGGGGAGCTGTTTTTT. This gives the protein CASNTSPHFLILGTENTGELFF.

The CDR3 DNA reads TGTGCCAGCACCCTGTCGGGAGCTAACTATGGCTACACCTTC. It specifies CASTLSGANYGYTF. This chain links TRBV12-3 or TRBV12-4 with TRBJ1-2; no definite D call. Trimming took 7 bases from V and 0 from J, leaving 12 bases between them. The CDR3 runs 14 residues.

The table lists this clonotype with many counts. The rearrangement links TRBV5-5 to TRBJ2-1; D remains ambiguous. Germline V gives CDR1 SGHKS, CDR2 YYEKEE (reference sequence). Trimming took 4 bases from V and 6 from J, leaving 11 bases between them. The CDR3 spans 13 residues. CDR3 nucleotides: TGTGCCAGCAGCACTCGAGACCTCAATGAGCAGTTCTTC. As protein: CASSTRDLNEQFF. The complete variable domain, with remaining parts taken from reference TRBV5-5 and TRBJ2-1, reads DAGVTQSPTHLIKTRGQQVTLRCSPISGHKSVSWYQQVLGQGPQFIFQYYEKEERGRGNFPDRFSARQFPNYSSELNVNALLLGDSALYLCASSTRDLNEQFFGPGTRLTVL.

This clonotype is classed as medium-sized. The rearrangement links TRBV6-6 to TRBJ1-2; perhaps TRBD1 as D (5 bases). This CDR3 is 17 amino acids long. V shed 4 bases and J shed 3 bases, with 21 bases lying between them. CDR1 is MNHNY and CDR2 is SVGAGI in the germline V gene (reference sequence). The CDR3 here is CASSSHRDLRRDYGYTF. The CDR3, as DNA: TGTGCCAGCAGTTCCCACCGGGACCTCAGAAGGGACTATGGCTACACCTTC.

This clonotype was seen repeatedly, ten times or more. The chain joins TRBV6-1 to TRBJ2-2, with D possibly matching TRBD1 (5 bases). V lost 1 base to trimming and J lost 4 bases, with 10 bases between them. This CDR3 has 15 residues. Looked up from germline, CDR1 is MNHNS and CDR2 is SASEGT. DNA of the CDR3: TGTGCCAGCAGTGAAGACCCAGGGTTCACCGGGGAGCTGTTTTTT. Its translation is CASSEDPGFTGELFF.

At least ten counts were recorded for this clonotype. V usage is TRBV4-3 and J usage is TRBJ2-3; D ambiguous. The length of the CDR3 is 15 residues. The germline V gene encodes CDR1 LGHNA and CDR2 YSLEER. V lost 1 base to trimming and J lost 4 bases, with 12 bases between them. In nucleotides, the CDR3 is TGCGCCAGCAGCCAAGTGAACCTCCGGCCAGATACGCAGTATTTT. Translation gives CASSQVNLRPDTQYF.

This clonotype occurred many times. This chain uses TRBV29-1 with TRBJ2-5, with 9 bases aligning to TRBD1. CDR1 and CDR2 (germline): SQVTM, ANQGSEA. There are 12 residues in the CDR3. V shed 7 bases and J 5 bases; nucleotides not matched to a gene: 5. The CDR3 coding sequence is TGCAGCGCCACAGGGGGCAAGGAGACCCAGTACTTC. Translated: CSATGGKETQYF.

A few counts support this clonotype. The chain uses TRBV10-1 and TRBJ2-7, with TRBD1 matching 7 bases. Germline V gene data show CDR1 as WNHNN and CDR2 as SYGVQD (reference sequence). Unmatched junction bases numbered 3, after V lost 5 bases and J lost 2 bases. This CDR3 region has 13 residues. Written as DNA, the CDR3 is TGCGCCAGCAGTACGACAGGGACCTACGAGCAGTACTTC. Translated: CASSTTGTYEQYF.

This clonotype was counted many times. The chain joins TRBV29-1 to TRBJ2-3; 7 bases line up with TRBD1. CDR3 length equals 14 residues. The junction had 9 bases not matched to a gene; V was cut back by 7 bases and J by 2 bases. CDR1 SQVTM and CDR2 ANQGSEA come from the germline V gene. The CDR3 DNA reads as TGCAGCGCCGAGGACAGGACCTTCACAGATACGCAGTATTTT. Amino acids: CSAEDRTFTDTQYF.

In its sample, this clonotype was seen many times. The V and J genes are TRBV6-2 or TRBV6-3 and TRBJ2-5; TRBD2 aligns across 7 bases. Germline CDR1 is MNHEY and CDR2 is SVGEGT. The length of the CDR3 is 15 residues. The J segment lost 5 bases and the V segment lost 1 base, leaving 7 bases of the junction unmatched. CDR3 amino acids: CASSYWAGERETQYF. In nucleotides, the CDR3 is TGTGCCAGCAGTTACTGGGCGGGGGAGCGGGAGACCCAGTACTTC.

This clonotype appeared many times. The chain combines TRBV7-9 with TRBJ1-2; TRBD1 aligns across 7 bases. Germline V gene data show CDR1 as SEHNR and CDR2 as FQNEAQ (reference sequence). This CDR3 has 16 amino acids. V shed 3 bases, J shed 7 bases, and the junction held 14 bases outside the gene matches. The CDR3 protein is CASSFLETPQGTGYTF. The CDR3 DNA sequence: TGTGCCAGCAGCTTCCTAGAAACCCCACAGGGGACTGGCTACACCTTC.

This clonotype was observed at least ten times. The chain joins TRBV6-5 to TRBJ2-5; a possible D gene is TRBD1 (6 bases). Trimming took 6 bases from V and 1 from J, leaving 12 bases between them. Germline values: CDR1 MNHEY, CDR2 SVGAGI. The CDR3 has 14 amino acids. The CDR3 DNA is TGTGCCAGCAGCCGACAGGCACTCCAAGAGACCCAGTACTTC. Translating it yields CASSRQALQETQYF.

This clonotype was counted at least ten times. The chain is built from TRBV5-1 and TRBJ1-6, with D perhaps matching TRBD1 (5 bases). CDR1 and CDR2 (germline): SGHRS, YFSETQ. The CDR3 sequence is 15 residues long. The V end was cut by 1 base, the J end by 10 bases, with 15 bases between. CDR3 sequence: CASSLLEGRISPLHF. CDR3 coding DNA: TGCGCCAGCAGCTTGTTAGAGGGGAGGATCTCACCCCTCCACTTT.

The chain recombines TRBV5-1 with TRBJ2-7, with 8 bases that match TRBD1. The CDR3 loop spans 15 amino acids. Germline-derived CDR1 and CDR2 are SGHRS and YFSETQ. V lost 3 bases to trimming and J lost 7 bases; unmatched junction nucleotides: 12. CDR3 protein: CASSSRGTGLGEQYF. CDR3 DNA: TGCGCCAGCAGCTCCCGGGGGACAGGCTTGGGAGAGCAGTACTTC.

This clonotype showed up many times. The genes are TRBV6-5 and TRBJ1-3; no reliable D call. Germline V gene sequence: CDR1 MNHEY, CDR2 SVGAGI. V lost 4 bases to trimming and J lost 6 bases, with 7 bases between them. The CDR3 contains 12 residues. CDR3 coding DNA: TGTGCCAGCAGTTCCGGCCTAAACACCATATATTTT. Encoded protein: CASSSGLNTIYF.

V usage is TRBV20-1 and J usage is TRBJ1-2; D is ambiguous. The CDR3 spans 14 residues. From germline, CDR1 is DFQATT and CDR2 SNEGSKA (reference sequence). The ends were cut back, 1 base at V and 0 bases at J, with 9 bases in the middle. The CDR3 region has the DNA TGCAGTGCTAGAGGCAGCTCAGCTAACTATGGCTACACCTTC. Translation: CSARGSSANYGYTF.

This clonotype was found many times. CDR3 residues: CASSLDWWGLDTDTQYF. The CDR3 nucleotides are TGTGCCAGCAGCTTAGATTGGTGGGGACTAGACACAGATACGCAGTATTTT. The chain employs TRBV11-2 and TRBJ2-3, with 8 bases fitting TRBD2. Per the germline V gene, CDR1 is SGHAT and CDR2 is FQNNGV. V lost 0 bases, J lost 2 bases, and 7 bases stayed unmatched. The CDR3 extends over 17 amino acids.

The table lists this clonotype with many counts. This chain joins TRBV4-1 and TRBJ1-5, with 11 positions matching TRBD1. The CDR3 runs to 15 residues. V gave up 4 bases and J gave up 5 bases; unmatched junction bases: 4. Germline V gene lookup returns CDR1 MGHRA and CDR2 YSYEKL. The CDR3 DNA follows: TGCGCCAGCAGCCCCGGGGACAGGGGGTATCAGCCCCAGCATTTT. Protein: CASSPGDRGYQPQHF.